This T cell receptor (beta chain) was observed in a study of T-cell reconstitution after alpha-beta-depleted transplantation in children. Study results and limitations: From newly produced T cells came most of the T-cell counts and diversity one year after transplant. Alpha-beta T cells about two months after transplant reportedly derived from several hundred expanded graft clones. For some patients, TCRbeta diversity was high at day 60 because of recipient T cells and thymic progenitors that survived.

The CDR3 runs 14 residues. Germline V gene sequence: CDR1 MDHEN, CDR2 SYDVKM. Trimming stripped 7 bases from V and 4 bases from J, with 17 bases between. This clonotype showed up many times. Its antigen is not known. Unique molecular identifiers were incorporated during preparation of the TCRbeta library. TCRdb independently ran MiXCR on the PCR reads; one entry per CDR3 protein. The sample records some 300,000 distinct CDR3 sequences, around 10% being singletons. This sequence joins TRBV28 and TRBJ2-7, with no clear D. Sequencing was performed on PBMCs, taken before TCRalphabeta/CD19-depleted stem cell transplant. The clonotype originates from a boy younger than two with acute myeloid leukemia, due to receive a stem cell transplant. For the CDR3, the DNA is TGTGCCAGCAACCCCCGAACCCTGGCGTACGAGCAGTACTTC. This translates into CASNPRTLAYEQYF.